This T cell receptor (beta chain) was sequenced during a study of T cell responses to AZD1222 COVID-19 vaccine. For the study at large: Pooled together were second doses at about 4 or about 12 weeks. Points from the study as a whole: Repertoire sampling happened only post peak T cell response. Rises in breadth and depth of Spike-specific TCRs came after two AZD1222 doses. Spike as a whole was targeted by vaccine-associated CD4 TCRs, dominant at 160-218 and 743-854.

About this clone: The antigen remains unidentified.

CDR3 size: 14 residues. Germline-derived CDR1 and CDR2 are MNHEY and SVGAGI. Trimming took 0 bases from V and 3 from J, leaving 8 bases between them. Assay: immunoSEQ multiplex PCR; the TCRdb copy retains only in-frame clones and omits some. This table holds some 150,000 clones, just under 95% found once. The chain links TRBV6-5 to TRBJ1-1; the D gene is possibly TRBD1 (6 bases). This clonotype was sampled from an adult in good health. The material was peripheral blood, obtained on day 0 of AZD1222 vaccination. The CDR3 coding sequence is TGTGCCAGCAGTTACTCCACAGGGTACACTGAAGCTTTCTTT. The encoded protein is CASSYSTGYTEAFF.